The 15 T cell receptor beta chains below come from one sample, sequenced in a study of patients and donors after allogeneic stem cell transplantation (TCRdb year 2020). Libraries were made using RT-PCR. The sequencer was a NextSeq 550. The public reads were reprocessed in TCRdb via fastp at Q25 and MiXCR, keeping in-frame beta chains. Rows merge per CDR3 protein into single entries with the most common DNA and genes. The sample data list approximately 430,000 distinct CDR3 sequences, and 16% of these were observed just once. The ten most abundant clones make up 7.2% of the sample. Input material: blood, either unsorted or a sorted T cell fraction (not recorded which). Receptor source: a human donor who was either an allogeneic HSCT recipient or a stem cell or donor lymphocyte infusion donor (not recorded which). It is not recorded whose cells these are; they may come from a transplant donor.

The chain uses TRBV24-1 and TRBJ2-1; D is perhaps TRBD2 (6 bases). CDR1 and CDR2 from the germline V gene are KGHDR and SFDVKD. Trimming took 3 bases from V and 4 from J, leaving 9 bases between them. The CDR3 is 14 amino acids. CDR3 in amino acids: CATSDHGTYNEQFF. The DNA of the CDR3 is TGTGCCACCAGTGATCACGGGACTTACAATGAGCAGTTCTTC.

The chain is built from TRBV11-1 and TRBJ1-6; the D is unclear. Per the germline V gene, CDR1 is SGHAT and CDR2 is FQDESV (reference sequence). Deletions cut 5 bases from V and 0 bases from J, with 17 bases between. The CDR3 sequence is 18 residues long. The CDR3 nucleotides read TGTGCCAGCAGCGGAACCGAGTCTGGTTTCTCCTATAATTCACCCCTCCACTTT. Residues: CASSGTESGFSYNSPLHF. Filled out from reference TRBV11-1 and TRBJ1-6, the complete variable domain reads EAEVAQSPRYKITEKSQAVAFWCDPISGHATLYWYRQILGQGPELLVQFQDESVVDDSQLPKDRFSAERLKGVDSTLKIQPAELGDSAMYLCASSGTESGFSYNSPLHFGNGTRLTVT.

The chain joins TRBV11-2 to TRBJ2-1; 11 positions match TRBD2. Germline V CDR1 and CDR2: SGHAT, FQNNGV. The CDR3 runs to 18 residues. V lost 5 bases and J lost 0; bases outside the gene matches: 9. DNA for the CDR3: TGTGCCAGCAGCCCGGGGCTAGCGGGGGGAGGCTCCTACAATGAGCAGTTCTTC. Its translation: CASSPGLAGGGSYNEQFF. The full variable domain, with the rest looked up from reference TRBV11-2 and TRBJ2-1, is EAGVAQSPRYKIIEKRQSVAFWCNPISGHATLYWYQQILGQGPKLLIQFQNNGVVDDSQLPKDRFSAERLKGVDSTLKIQPAKLEDSAVYLCASSPGLAGGGSYNEQFFGPGTRLTVL.

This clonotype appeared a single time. The CDR3 nucleotides are TGTGCCAGCAGCGCAAGCGGACAGCGGCGGACCGAGCAGTACTTC. Its translation is CASSASGQRRTEQYF. The chain is built from TRBV5-6 and TRBJ2-7; possibly TRBD1 for D (6 bases). The CDR3 is made up of 15 amino acids. V was cut by 4 bases and J by 6 bases, with 20 bases left in between. Germline CDR1 reads SGHDT; CDR2 reads YYEEEE.

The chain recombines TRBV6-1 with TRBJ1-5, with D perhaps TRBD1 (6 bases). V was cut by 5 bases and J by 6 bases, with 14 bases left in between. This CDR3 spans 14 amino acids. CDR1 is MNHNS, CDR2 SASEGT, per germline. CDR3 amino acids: CASSKGGRSQPQHF. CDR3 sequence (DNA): TGTGCCAGCAGTAAAGGGGGGCGTAGTCAGCCCCAGCATTTT.

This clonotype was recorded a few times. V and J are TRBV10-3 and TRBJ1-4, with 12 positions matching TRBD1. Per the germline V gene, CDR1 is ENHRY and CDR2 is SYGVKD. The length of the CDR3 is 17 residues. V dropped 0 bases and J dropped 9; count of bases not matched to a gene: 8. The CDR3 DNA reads TGTGCCATCAGTGAGTCCACATCCGGGACAGGGGGCAAAAAACTGTTTTTT. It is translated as CAISESTSGTGGKKLFF.

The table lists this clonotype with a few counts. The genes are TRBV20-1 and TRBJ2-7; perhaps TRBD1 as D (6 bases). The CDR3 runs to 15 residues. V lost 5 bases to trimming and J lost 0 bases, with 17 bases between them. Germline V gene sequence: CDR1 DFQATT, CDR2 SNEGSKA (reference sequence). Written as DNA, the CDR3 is TGCAGTGCTGACAGAGGGGGTTCCCGCTCCTACGAGCAGTACTTC. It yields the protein CSADRGGSRSYEQYF.

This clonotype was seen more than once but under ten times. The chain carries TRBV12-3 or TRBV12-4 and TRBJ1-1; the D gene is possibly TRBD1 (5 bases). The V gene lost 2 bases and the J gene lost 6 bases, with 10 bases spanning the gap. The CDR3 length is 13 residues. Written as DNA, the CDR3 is TGTGCCAGCAGTTTACAGGGCTTCCCTGAAGCTTTCTTT. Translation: CASSLQGFPEAFF.

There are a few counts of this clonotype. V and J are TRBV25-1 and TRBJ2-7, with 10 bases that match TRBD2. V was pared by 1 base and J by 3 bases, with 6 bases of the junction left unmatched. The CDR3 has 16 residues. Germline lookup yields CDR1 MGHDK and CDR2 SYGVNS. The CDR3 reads CASSESPSGSIYEQYF. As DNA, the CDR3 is TGTGCCAGCAGTGAATCCCCTAGCGGGAGCATCTACGAGCAGTACTTC.

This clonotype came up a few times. The CDR3 sequence: CASSRPGVSETQYF. The CDR3 nucleotides are TGCGCCAGCAGTCGCCCCGGGGTCTCGGAGACCCAGTACTTC. The chain has TRBV4-1 and TRBJ2-5; D is possibly TRBD2 (5 bases). CDR1 is MGHRA, CDR2 YSYEKL, per germline. CDR3 length: 14 residues. Trimming cost V 6 bases and J 5 bases, with 16 bases left between them.

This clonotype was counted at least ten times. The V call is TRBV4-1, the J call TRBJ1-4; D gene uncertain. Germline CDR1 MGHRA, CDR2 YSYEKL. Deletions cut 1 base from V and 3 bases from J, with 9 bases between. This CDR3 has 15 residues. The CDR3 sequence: CASSQVPEPNEKLFF. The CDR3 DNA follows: TGCGCCAGCAGCCAAGTCCCGGAACCTAATGAAAAACTGTTTTTT.

In DNA, the CDR3 is TGTGCCAGTAGTGCAGACAGGGGGGTGGATACGCAGTATTTT. Its protein product is CASSADRGVDTQYF. The V and J genes are TRBV19 and TRBJ2-3; 9 positions match TRBD1. V gave up 5 bases and J gave up 6 bases; unmatched junction bases: 6. Germline-derived CDR1 and CDR2 are LNHDA and SQIVND (reference sequence). CDR3 length: 14 amino acids.

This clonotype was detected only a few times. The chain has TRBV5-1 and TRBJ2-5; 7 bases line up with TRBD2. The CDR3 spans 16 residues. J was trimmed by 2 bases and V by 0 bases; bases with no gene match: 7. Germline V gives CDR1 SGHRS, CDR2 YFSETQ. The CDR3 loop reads CASSLGVARGQETQYF. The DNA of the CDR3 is TGCGCCAGCAGCTTGGGAGTAGCGCGGGGGCAAGAGACCCAGTACTTC. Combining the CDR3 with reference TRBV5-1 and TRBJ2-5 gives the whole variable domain KAGVTQTPRYLIKTRGQQVTLSCSPISGHRSVSWYQQTPGQGLQFLFEYFSETQRNKGNFPGRFSGRQFSNSRSEMNVSTLELGDSALYLCASSLGVARGQETQYFGPGTRLLVL.

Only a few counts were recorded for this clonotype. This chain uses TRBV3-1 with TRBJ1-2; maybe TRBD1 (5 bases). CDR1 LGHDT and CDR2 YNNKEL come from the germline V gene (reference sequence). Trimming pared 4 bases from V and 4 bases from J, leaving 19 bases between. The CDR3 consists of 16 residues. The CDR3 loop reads CASSPTPGVDPYGYTF. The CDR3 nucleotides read TGTGCCAGCAGCCCCACGCCGGGGGTGGATCCCTATGGCTACACCTTC. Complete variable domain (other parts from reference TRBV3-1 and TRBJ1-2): DTAVSQTPKYLVTQMGNDKSIKCEQNLGHDTMYWYKQDSKKFLKIMFSYNNKELIINETVPNRFSPKSPDKAHLNLHINSLELGDSAVYFCASSPTPGVDPYGYTFGSGTRLTVV.

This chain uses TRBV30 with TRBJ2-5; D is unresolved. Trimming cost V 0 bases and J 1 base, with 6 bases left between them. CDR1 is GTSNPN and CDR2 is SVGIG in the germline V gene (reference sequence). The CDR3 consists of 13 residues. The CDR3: CAWSVHGQETQYF. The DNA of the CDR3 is TGTGCCTGGAGTGTCCACGGCCAAGAGACCCAGTACTTC.